One T cell receptor (beta chain) is described in this entry. Its cognate antigen is unknown. The entry originates in a study of T cell responses to AZD1222 COVID-19 vaccine. Study-level information: It was second doses at about 4 or about 12 weeks that were pooled. General observations from the study: In a largely white British group with more females than males, clonal diversity was possibly underestimated.

V was trimmed by 2 bases and J by 0 bases, leaving 24 bases between them. The CDR3 contains 21 residues. Per germline, CDR1 SGHRS and CDR2 YFSETQ. Assay used: immunoSEQ multiplex PCR; TCRdb lists only in-frame clones, some missing. This table holds roughly 70,000 clones, about 85% found once. Sample: peripheral blood, taken on day 0 of AZD1222 vaccination. This TCR was recovered from an adult in good health. The chain has TRBV5-1 and TRBJ2-6; D perhaps matches TRBD1 (6 bases). The CDR3 sequence: CASSFRPFLPTGTSGANVLTF. In DNA, the CDR3 is TGCGCCAGCAGCTTTCGGCCTTTCCTCCCTACAGGGACCTCTGGGGCCAACGTCCTGACTTTC.